This passage covers 29 T cell receptor beta chains from one sample sequenced in a study of shared clonotypes between healthy human individuals. Generated by immunoSEQ multiplex PCR, the TCRdb table keeps only in-frame clones and is missing some. Here the sample spans hundreds of thousands of clones, roughly 80% being singletons. Source material: memory CD4+ T cells sorted from blood. The subset here: CD45RA-negative fraction. The receptors shown here come from a man under 40 in good health.

This chain links TRBV6-9 with TRBJ1-5; unclear D gene. Germline V gene sequence: CDR1 MNHGY, CDR2 SVAAGI. V was cut by 4 bases and J by 0 bases, with 13 bases left in between. The CDR3 totals 16 residues. CDR3 in amino acids: CASSFRAAGSNQPQHF. The CDR3 nucleotides read TGTGCCAGCAGTTTCCGGGCGGCGGGTAGCAATCAGCCCCAGCATTTT.

The chain joins TRBV2 to TRBJ2-1; 8 bases map to TRBD2. In germline, CDR1 is SNHLY, CDR2 FYNNEI. There are 14 residues in the CDR3. V was clipped by 5 bases and J by 8 bases; unmatched bases: 8. CDR3 DNA: TGTGCCAGCAGTTCCGGGACTAGGGCTTATGAGCAGTTCTTC. Amino acids: CASSSGTRAYEQFF.

The CDR3 nucleotides are TGTGCCAGCAGCCAGGCGAGCTCTGGAAACACCATATATTTT. The encoded protein is CASSQASSGNTIYF. The chain joins TRBV7-8 to TRBJ1-3; D is ambiguous. V lost 5 bases and J 0 bases, leaving 8 bases between the germline ends. The CDR3 has 14 amino acids. The germline gives CDR1 SGHVS, CDR2 FQNEAQ.

This clone was detected once. The V call is TRBV28, the J call TRBJ2-7; 8 bases map to TRBD2. CDR1 is MDHEN, CDR2 SYDVKM, per germline. The CDR3 runs to 16 residues. The V gene end was trimmed by 3 bases and the J gene end by 1 base; junction bases not matched to a gene: 8. CDR3 in DNA: TGTGCCAGCAGTTTCCAGGGGCTAGCGGGTTCCTACGAGCAGTACTTC. Protein: CASSFQGLAGSYEQYF.

The chain links TRBV5-6 to TRBJ2-5, with 11 bases matching TRBD2. The CDR3 runs 15 residues. The germline V gene has CDR1 SGHDT and CDR2 YYEEEE. Trimming took 1 base from V and 5 from J; bases not matched to a gene: 4. The CDR3 DNA reads TGTGCCAGCAGCTTGCTAGCGGGAGGTCGGGAGACCCAGTACTTC. Translating it yields CASSLLAGGRETQYF.

The table lists this clone with a few counts. The chain employs TRBV6-6 and TRBJ2-2; possible D gene TRBD2, 6 bases. Deletions cut 5 bases from V and 0 bases from J, with 13 bases between. The CDR3 is 16 residues long. Germline V lookup: CDR1 MNHNY, CDR2 SVGAGI (reference sequence). The CDR3 nucleotides read TGTGCCAGCAGTAGGAGGGAGCCCCCGAACACCGGGGAGCTGTTTTTT. Encoded protein: CASSRREPPNTGELFF.

On this clone: The sample holds other DNA sequences that translate to the same CDR3. The chain combines TRBV2 with TRBJ2-7, with D tentatively TRBD1 or TRBD2 (5 bases each). The CDR3 is 12 amino acids. V lost 6 bases, J lost 3 bases, and 9 bases lay in between. CDR1 and CDR2 from the germline V gene are SNHLY and FYNNEI. CDR3 nucleotides: TGTGCCAGCAGCGGGGACGGCTACGAGCAGTACTTC. Translation: CASSGDGYEQYF.

CDR3 sequence (DNA): TGTGCCAGCAGTCGGACAGGGGGCTACGGGGAGCTGTTTTTT. This sequence encodes CASSRTGGYGELFF. The chain couples TRBV5-6 to TRBJ2-2; the match to TRBD1 covers 11 bases. After removal of 5 bases from V and 7 bases from J, the junction contained 4 bases not matched to a gene. Germline CDR1 reads SGHDT; CDR2 reads YYEEEE. The length of the CDR3 is 14 residues.

J is TRBJ2-3 and V is TRBV30, with D possibly being TRBD1 or TRBD2 (6 bases each). The germline V and J ends were trimmed by 0 bases and 4 bases, with 14 bases remaining between them. This CDR3 spans 15 amino acids. In germline, CDR1 is GTSNPN, CDR2 SVGIG (reference sequence). The DNA for the CDR3 is TGTGCCTGGAGTGTAAGCATGAGGGGGGCAGATACGCAGTATTTT. As protein: CAWSVSMRGADTQYF.

This clone occurred many times. The chain links TRBV7-9 to TRBJ1-5; D uncertain. The CDR3 is 17 amino acids. CDR1 and CDR2 from the germline V gene are SEHNR and FQNEAQ (reference sequence). V gave up 5 bases and J gave up 0 bases, with 17 bases separating them. The CDR3 is CASSSPYRNDSNQPQHF. CDR3 coding DNA: TGTGCCAGCAGCAGCCCGTACCGGAACGATAGCAATCAGCCCCAGCATTTT.

This clone was detected ten times or more. This chain joins TRBV4-1 and TRBJ2-6; D may be TRBD1 (5 bases). V lost 3 bases and J 2 bases, leaving 17 bases between the germline ends. This CDR3 has 18 amino acids. CDR1 MGHRA and CDR2 YSYEKL come from the germline V gene. In DNA, the CDR3 is TGCGCCAGCAGCCAGGCCGATTTTATAGGGGCTGGGGCCAACGTCCTGACTTTC. Translated, it gives CASSQADFIGAGANVLTF.

As regards this clone: Other DNA variants within this sample encode the same CDR3. This chain links TRBV7-3 with TRBJ2-3; 7 bases agree with TRBD2. The CDR3 loop spans 13 amino acids. Unmatched junction bases numbered 0, after V lost 1 base and J lost 5 bases. CDR1 is SGHTA, CDR2 FQGTGA, per germline. CDR3 bases: TGTGCCAGCAGCTTAAGGGAGGGAGATACGCAGTATTTT. This translates into CASSLREGDTQYF.

The chain joins TRBV27 to TRBJ2-7; TRBD1 is a possible D gene (5 bases). CDR3 length: 13 residues. Germline V gene lookup returns CDR1 MNHEY and CDR2 SMNVEV (reference sequence). Trimming left V 5 bases short and J 4 bases short, with 12 bases between. CDR3 loop: CASSPDRKYEQYF. DNA of the CDR3: TGTGCCAGCAGTCCCGACAGAAAATACGAGCAGTACTTC.

V gene TRBV2 combines with J gene TRBJ2-1; D tentatively fits TRBD1 or TRBD2 (5 bases each). Germline V CDR1 and CDR2: SNHLY, FYNNEI. Trimming cost V 4 bases and J 4 bases, with 11 bases left between them. This CDR3 comprises 14 residues. CDR3 residues: CASSARGGYNEQFF. The CDR3 DNA reads as TGTGCCAGCAGTGCTAGGGGCGGGTACAATGAGCAGTTCTTC.

This chain connects TRBV5-4 to TRBJ1-2, with D unclear. The V end was cut by 2 bases, the J end by 0 bases, with 14 bases between. The CDR3 extends over 16 amino acids. Germline CDR1 SGHNT, CDR2 YYREEE (reference sequence). CDR3 protein: CASSLATTGPNYGYTF. CDR3 coding DNA: TGTGCCAGCAGCTTAGCCACGACCGGGCCTAACTATGGCTACACCTTC.

The chain is built from TRBV9 and TRBJ2-1, with 8 bases lining up with TRBD2. The CDR3 length is 15 residues. Losses at the gene ends were 3 bases for V and 3 bases for J; bases not matched to a gene: 5. CDR1 is SGDLS and CDR2 is YYNGEE in the germline V gene. The CDR3 is CASSGLARLYNEQFF. The CDR3 bases are TGTGCCAGCAGCGGACTAGCGAGACTCTACAATGAGCAGTTCTTC.

The chain links TRBV10-3 to TRBJ2-5; 7 bases line up with TRBD2. Unmatched junction bases numbered 2, after V lost 5 bases and J lost 5 bases. Germline-derived CDR1 and CDR2 are ENHRY and SYGVKD. CDR3 length: 12 amino acids. The CDR3 sequence is CAISQGGETQYF. The CDR3 region has the DNA TGTGCCATCAGTCAGGGAGGGGAGACCCAGTACTTC.

The table lists this clone with a few counts. Just one base apart from a much larger clone, this may be a read error. The chain combines TRBV11-3 with TRBJ1-1; TRBD1 might be the D (5 bases). Germline lookup yields CDR1 SGHNT and CDR2 YENEEA. V was clipped by 2 bases and J by 1 base, with 5 bases between them. The CDR3 totals 13 residues. The CDR3 sequence: CASSLQGNTEAFF. CDR3 nucleotide sequence: TGTGCCAGCAGCTTACAGGGGAACACTGAAGCTTTCTTT.

This chain connects TRBV5-6 to TRBJ1-1, with unresolved D. This CDR3 has 12 residues. Trimming pared 4 bases from V and 6 bases from J, leaving 10 bases between. Germline V gene data show CDR1 as SGHDT and CDR2 as YYEEEE. CDR3 in amino acids: CASSIYKAEAFF. The CDR3 nucleotides read TGTGCCAGCAGCATATATAAGGCTGAAGCTTTCTTT.

J is TRBJ2-7 and V is TRBV7-3; the match to TRBD2 covers 8 bases. The CDR3 consists of 15 residues. V was pared by 4 bases and J by 2 bases, with 7 bases of the junction left unmatched. Germline V gene sequence: CDR1 SGHTA, CDR2 FQGTGA. Here the CDR3 DNA reads TGTGCCAGCAGCTCTTCCGGGAGGGGCCCCTACGAGCAGTACTTC. Protein product: CASSSSGRGPYEQYF.

Comments on this clone: Distinct nucleotide sequences in the sample also encode this CDR3. The chain carries TRBV5-1 and TRBJ2-7, with D tentatively TRBD2 (7 bases). In germline, CDR1 is SGHRS, CDR2 YFSETQ. The CDR3 is 14 residues long. The V end was cut by 4 bases, the J end by 4 bases, with 15 bases between. CDR3 sequence: CASSPTGGGYEQYF. The CDR3 DNA reads TGCGCCAGCAGCCCAACGGGGGGCGGATACGAGCAGTACTTC.

The DNA of the CDR3 is TGCGCCAGCAGGGCGGGACTAGCGGGACTCGGCACAGATACGCAGTATTTT. Protein sequence: CASRAGLAGLGTDTQYF. V is TRBV5-1 and J is TRBJ2-3; 13 positions match TRBD2. Germline-derived CDR1 and CDR2 are SGHRS and YFSETQ. CDR3 length: 17 amino acids. Trimming at V came to 5 bases and at J to 1 base, leaving 7 bases not matched to a gene.

The gene calls are TRBV6-5 and TRBJ2-4; weak D call: TRBD1 (6 bases). The CDR3 has 15 amino acids. Germline CDR1 reads MNHEY; CDR2 reads SVGAGI. V was clipped by 5 bases and J by 4 bases, with 15 bases between them. CDR3 DNA sequence: TGTGCCAGCAGTCCAACCCGGACAGCTAAAAACATTCAGTACTTC. Protein: CASSPTRTAKNIQYF.

The CDR3 DNA follows: TGCGCCAGCAATCAGGGGGGACAGGGAGTGGAGCCCCAGCATTTT. Its translation is CASNQGGQGVEPQHF. This rearrangement joins TRBV5-1 to TRBJ1-5, with 9 positions matching TRBD1. J gave up 8 bases and V 6 bases, and 12 bases lay outside the gene matches. CDR1 is SGHRS, CDR2 YFSETQ, per germline. The CDR3 length is 15 residues.

This rearrangement joins TRBV5-6 to TRBJ2-7; possible D gene TRBD1, 5 bases. Trimming shortened V by 0 bases and J by 7 bases, and 14 bases separated the two germline ends. The CDR3 runs to 14 residues. Germline V gene lookup returns CDR1 SGHDT and CDR2 YYEEEE. The CDR3 DNA reads TGTGCCAGCAGCTTGGTGGGGCCCTTTCCGGAGCAGTACTTC. This sequence encodes CASSLVGPFPEQYF.

The chain joins TRBV9 to TRBJ1-2; D is perhaps TRBD1 (5 bases). V was shortened by 4 bases and J by 0 bases, with 16 bases between the two germline ends. Per the germline V gene, CDR1 is SGDLS and CDR2 is YYNGEE. The CDR3 sequence is 16 residues long. CDR3 residues: CASSIGQIPANYGYTF. Here the CDR3 DNA reads TGTGCCAGCAGCATCGGACAAATCCCAGCTAACTATGGCTACACCTTC.

The gene calls are TRBV2 and TRBJ2-7, with 11 bases identical to TRBD2. CDR3 length equals 15 residues. With 6 bases clipped from V and 6 bases from J, the junction kept 10 bases outside the gene matches. The germline V gene has CDR1 SNHLY and CDR2 FYNNEI. The CDR3 loop reads CASSLLAGGDSEQYF. The CDR3 region has the DNA TGTGCCAGCAGCCTGCTAGCGGGAGGTGATTCCGAGCAGTACTTC.

The rearrangement uses TRBV7-9 and TRBJ2-6; perhaps D is TRBD1 or TRBD2 (5 bases each). V lost 3 bases and J 2 bases, leaving 8 bases between the germline ends. This CDR3 has 15 amino acids. Germline-derived CDR1 and CDR2 are SEHNR and FQNEAQ (reference sequence). CDR3 residues: CASSLGRTGANVLTF. CDR3 nucleotide sequence: TGTGCCAGCAGCTTGGGACGGACTGGGGCCAACGTCCTGACTTTC.

The chain couples TRBV29-1 to TRBJ2-1, with 7 bases that match TRBD1. Germline lookup yields CDR1 SQVTM and CDR2 ANQGSEA. The CDR3 loop spans 14 amino acids. V dropped 4 bases and J dropped 0; count of bases not matched to a gene: 3. DNA for the CDR3: TGCAGCGTTGGTAGGGACAGCTCCTACAATGAGCAGTTCTTC. It specifies CSVGRDSSYNEQFF.